A single sample is the source of the 2 T cell receptor beta chains below, sequenced in a study of T cell repertoires in cytomegalovirus infection. TCRdb itself ran the reads through MiXCR, one entry per CDR3 protein. The profile shows fewer than 550,000 distinct CDR3 sequences, about 25% of them singletons. Sequencing was carried out using PBMCs. These receptors were taken from a human donor in good health (CMV status not recorded). Some clones in this sample may be carry-over from other donors' samples.

The chain is built from TRBV12-5 and TRBJ2-2, with TRBD1 identical over 7 bases. This CDR3 has 16 amino acids. Germline V gene sequence: CDR1 LGHNT, CDR2 FRNRAP. The V gene end was trimmed by 6 bases and the J gene end by 5 bases; junction bases not matched to a gene: 12. CDR3 sequence reads: CASGRGGVLETGELFF. CDR3 in DNA: TGTGCTAGTGGGAGAGGGGGCGTTTTGGAGACCGGGGAGCTGTTTTTT.

The gene calls are TRBV28 and TRBJ2-4, with 11 bases identical to TRBD2. The CDR3 contains 18 residues. The ends lost 3 bases at V and 0 bases at J; junction bases unmatched: 7. CDR1 is MDHEN, CDR2 SYDVKM, per germline. The CDR3 sequence: CASSFPRLAGLAKNIQYF. CDR3 DNA: TGTGCCAGCAGTTTCCCCCGACTAGCGGGACTAGCCAAAAACATTCAGTACTTC.